Listed below are T cell receptor beta chains from one sample, sequenced in a study of T-cell memory formation after mild COVID-19. TCRdb redid the calling of the 5' RACE reads with MiXCR, one entry per CDR3 protein. This table has roughly 450,000 distinct CDR3 sequences, 15% to 20% appearing once. Sequences were obtained from PBMCs or a T cell subset sorted from them (not recorded which). The receptors were sampled from an adult woman who had mild COVID-19 (a few samples of this study predate the infection). Cell type and time point are not known. The CDR3 runs from the conserved cysteine through the conserved F or W. Each record gives: clone size, J gene, V gene, D gene, CDR3 protein, CDR3 DNA. The D gene is left open where the match is weak. Clone size is stated in some rows and not others, as once, few, many or a class when expanded.

clone_size: few
j_call: TRBJ2-1
v_call: TRBV3-1
d_call: -
cdr3_aa: CASSQWALGSYNEQFF
cdr3_nt: TGTGCCAGCAGCCAATGGGCGTTAGGCTCCTACAATGAGCAGTTCTTC

clone_size: few
j_call: TRBJ2-1
v_call: TRBV11-2
d_call: TRBD1
cdr3_aa: CASSSGQGSYNEQFF
cdr3_nt: TGTGCCAGCAGCTCTGGACAGGGGTCCTACAATGAGCAGTTCTTC

clone_size: few
j_call: TRBJ1-1
v_call: TRBV2
d_call: TRBD1
cdr3_aa: CASKYTRQGNTEAFF
cdr3_nt: TGTGCCAGCAAGTATACCAGACAGGGTAACACTGAAGCTTTCTTT

clone_size: few
j_call: TRBJ2-2
v_call: TRBV5-1
d_call: -
cdr3_aa: CASSLSPGPNTGELFF
cdr3_nt: TGCGCCAGCAGCTTGAGTCCAGGGCCGAACACCGGGGAGCTGTTTTTT

clone_size: -
j_call: TRBJ1-1
v_call: TRBV5-1
d_call: -
cdr3_aa: CASSLAGDRNTEAFF
cdr3_nt: TGCGCCAGCAGCTTGGCCGGGGATCGGAACACTGAAGCTTTCTTT

clone_size: -
j_call: TRBJ2-1
v_call: TRBV12-3/TRBV12-4
d_call: TRBD2
cdr3_aa: CASSFGLAVAVEQFF
cdr3_nt: TGTGCCAGCAGTTTCGGACTAGCGGTAGCAGTTGAGCAGTTCTTC

clone_size: -
j_call: TRBJ2-7
v_call: TRBV7-2
d_call: -
cdr3_aa: CASSSDFLEQYF
cdr3_nt: TGTGCCAGCAGCTCAGACTTTCTCGAGCAGTACTTC

clone_size: few
j_call: TRBJ2-5
v_call: TRBV7-8
d_call: -
cdr3_aa: CASSGRTLWSGYF
cdr3_nt: TGTGCCAGCAGCGGAAGGACCCTCTGGTCAGGGTACTTC

clone_size: -
j_call: TRBJ2-7
v_call: TRBV24-1
d_call: -
cdr3_aa: CATSDFNEPYEQYF
cdr3_nt: TGTGCCACCAGTGATTTTAACGAACCCTACGAGCAGTACTTC

clone_size: few
j_call: TRBJ2-7
v_call: TRBV5-1
d_call: -
cdr3_aa: CASSRGFPYEQYF
cdr3_nt: TGCGCCAGCAGTCGAGGGTTCCCCTACGAGCAGTACTTC

clone_size: -
j_call: TRBJ2-2
v_call: TRBV4-1
d_call: TRBD1
cdr3_aa: CASSLQGASGELFF
cdr3_nt: TGCGCCAGCAGCCTCCAGGGGGCCAGCGGGGAGCTGTTTTTT

clone_size: -
j_call: TRBJ1-1
v_call: TRBV6-5
d_call: -
cdr3_aa: CASSYRERNTEAFF
cdr3_nt: TGTGCCAGCAGTTACAGGGAAAGGAACACTGAAGCTTTCTTT

clone_size: many
j_call: TRBJ2-5
v_call: TRBV12-3/TRBV12-4
d_call: -
cdr3_aa: CASSFLSQETQYF
cdr3_nt: TGTGCCAGCAGTTTTCTCTCCCAAGAGACCCAGTACTTC

clone_size: -
j_call: TRBJ2-7
v_call: TRBV5-5
d_call: -
cdr3_aa: CASSSPAWGAPYEQYF
cdr3_nt: TGTGCCAGCAGCTCCCCTGCCTGGGGGGCCCCCTACGAGCAGTACTTC

clone_size: -
j_call: TRBJ1-5
v_call: TRBV20-1
d_call: -
cdr3_aa: CSASYRDQPQHF
cdr3_nt: TGCAGTGCTTCTTACAGGGATCAGCCCCAGCATTTT

clone_size: few
j_call: TRBJ2-1
v_call: TRBV29-1
d_call: -
cdr3_aa: CSAVAVLGNEQFF
cdr3_nt: TGCAGCGCCGTAGCGGTTTTGGGTAATGAGCAGTTCTTC

clone_size: many
j_call: TRBJ1-2
v_call: TRBV7-9
d_call: TRBD1
cdr3_aa: CASSLPGQPYYTF
cdr3_nt: TGTGCCAGCAGCTTACCGGGACAGCCTTACTACACCTTC

clone_size: few
j_call: TRBJ2-1
v_call: TRBV7-8
d_call: -
cdr3_aa: CASLPGEGLHEQFF
cdr3_nt: TGTGCCAGTTTACCAGGGGAGGGGTTACATGAGCAGTTCTTC

clone_size: few
j_call: TRBJ1-2
v_call: TRBV3-1
d_call: -
cdr3_aa: CASSQLGNYGYTF
cdr3_nt: TGTGCCAGCAGCCAACTAGGGAACTATGGCTACACCTTC

clone_size: many
j_call: TRBJ1-1
v_call: TRBV6-1
d_call: -
cdr3_aa: CAVMWNGADTEAFF
cdr3_nt: TGTGCCGTAATGTGGAATGGTGCGGACACTGAAGCTTTCTTT

clone_size: -
j_call: TRBJ1-2
v_call: TRBV5-1
d_call: -
cdr3_aa: CASSLARGQTNYGYTF
cdr3_nt: TGCGCCAGCAGCTTGGCGCGGGGACAAACTAACTATGGCTACACCTTC

clone_size: few
j_call: TRBJ2-1
v_call: TRBV5-1
d_call: -
cdr3_aa: CASSLMPGRSNEQFF
cdr3_nt: TGCGCCAGCAGCTTAATGCCAGGGAGGTCCAATGAGCAGTTCTTC

clone_size: few
j_call: TRBJ2-1
v_call: TRBV5-1
d_call: -
cdr3_aa: CASSLGRDSYNEQFF
cdr3_nt: TGCGCCAGCAGCTTGGGACGGGACTCCTACAATGAGCAGTTCTTC

clone_size: -
j_call: TRBJ1-2
v_call: TRBV7-9
d_call: TRBD1
cdr3_aa: CASSLDDRGSGGYTF
cdr3_nt: TGTGCCAGCAGCTTAGACGACAGGGGATCGGGAGGCTACACCTTC

clone_size: -
j_call: TRBJ2-1
v_call: TRBV20-1
d_call: -
cdr3_aa: CSARDLGTRNNEQFF
cdr3_nt: TGCAGTGCTAGAGATCTGGGGACCAGGAACAATGAGCAGTTCTTC

clone_size: many
j_call: TRBJ1-2
v_call: TRBV11-2
d_call: -
cdr3_aa: CASSLGQSYGYTF
cdr3_nt: TGTGCCAGCAGCTTAGGACAGAGCTATGGCTACACCTTC

clone_size: -
j_call: TRBJ2-7
v_call: TRBV6-2/TRBV6-3
d_call: -
cdr3_aa: CASNRAGSYEQYF
cdr3_nt: TGTGCCAGCAACCGGGCAGGCTCCTACGAGCAGTACTTC

clone_size: few
j_call: TRBJ2-1
v_call: TRBV20-1
d_call: TRBD1
cdr3_aa: CSARVPRGPRDEQFF
cdr3_nt: TGCAGTGCTAGAGTCCCGAGGGGGCCTAGGGATGAGCAGTTCTTC

clone_size: -
j_call: TRBJ2-4
v_call: TRBV12-3/TRBV12-4
d_call: -
cdr3_aa: CASSFQNIQYF
cdr3_nt: TGTGCCAGCAGTTTCCAAAACATTCAGTACTTC

clone_size: few
j_call: TRBJ2-4
v_call: TRBV3-1
d_call: -
cdr3_aa: CASSHYRPLAKNIQYF
cdr3_nt: TGTGCCAGCAGCCATTACCGGCCTCTAGCCAAAAACATTCAGTACTTC

clone_size: -
j_call: TRBJ2-4
v_call: TRBV11-2
d_call: -
cdr3_aa: CASSLAQNIQYF
cdr3_nt: TGTGCCAGCAGCCTCGCCCAAAACATTCAGTACTTC

clone_size: few
j_call: TRBJ2-3
v_call: TRBV7-9
d_call: -
cdr3_aa: CASSRGAGPTDTQYF
cdr3_nt: TGTGCCAGCTCCAGGGGTGCGGGGCCAACAGATACGCAGTATTTT

clone_size: few
j_call: TRBJ2-7
v_call: TRBV7-2
d_call: -
cdr3_aa: CASSLAQGIRYF
cdr3_nt: TGTGCCAGCAGCTTAGCGCAAGGGATTAGGTACTTC

clone_size: few
j_call: TRBJ1-2
v_call: TRBV20-1
d_call: TRBD1
cdr3_aa: CSARGTGNYGYTF
cdr3_nt: TGCAGTGCTAGAGGGACAGGGAACTATGGCTACACCTTC

clone_size: few
j_call: TRBJ2-7
v_call: TRBV6-5
d_call: -
cdr3_aa: CASSYSAGRVYEQYF
cdr3_nt: TGTGCCAGCAGTTACTCGGCAGGACGGGTCTACGAGCAGTACTTC

clone_size: -
j_call: TRBJ1-3
v_call: TRBV18
d_call: TRBD1
cdr3_aa: CASSPYQKGQGGNTIYF
cdr3_nt: TGTGCCAGCTCACCCTATCAGAAAGGACAGGGTGGAAACACCATATATTTT

clone_size: -
j_call: TRBJ2-7
v_call: TRBV4-1
d_call: TRBD1
cdr3_aa: CASSSGTATYEQYF
cdr3_nt: TGCGCCAGCAGCTCCGGGACAGCAACCTACGAGCAGTACTTC

clone_size: few
j_call: TRBJ1-1
v_call: TRBV20-1
d_call: -
cdr3_aa: CSARRDQNTEAFF
cdr3_nt: TGCAGTGCTAGGCGGGATCAGAACACTGAAGCTTTCTTT

clone_size: -
j_call: TRBJ2-1
v_call: TRBV20-1
d_call: TRBD2
cdr3_aa: CSAQAGAGGFEQFF
cdr3_nt: TGCAGTGCCCAGGCAGGAGCGGGGGGATTTGAGCAGTTCTTC

clone_size: few
j_call: TRBJ2-4
v_call: TRBV4-3
d_call: -
cdr3_aa: CASSQGPTGTLNIQYF
cdr3_nt: TGCGCCAGCAGCCAAGGCCCGACAGGGACTTTAAACATTCAGTACTTC